Included here is one T cell receptor (beta chain) sequence, with context. Its antigen is currently unknown. This record comes from a study of blood T cells in healthy people across ages. With 1 base removed from V and 8 bases from J, the gap between germline ends came to 14 bases. The CDR3 length is 14 residues. CDR1 and CDR2 from the germline V gene are MGHDK and SYGVNS. Isolation of PBMCs gave at least 7 million cells per sample. Using a J-beta primer mix together with a sample-barcoded 5' primer, a second PCR was run for about 6 to 11 cycles. TCRdb re-analysed the 5' RACE reads in MiXCR, keeping a single row per CDR3 protein. The table has 780,000 or so distinct CDR3 sequences, about 53% seen once. Overall study findings and caveats: The study found TCR beta diversity correlated strongly with naive T cell percentage. Using unsorted PBMCs precluded a conclusive naive versus antigen-experienced comparison. Nothing was known about donor CMV status, and this possibly confounded expanded clonotype changes.

The rearrangement joins TRBV25-1 to TRBJ1-2; D is perhaps TRBD1 (5 bases). The specimen was blood. This TCR was recovered from an elderly man in good health. This CDR3 is CASSESPGRPGYTF. CDR3 in DNA: TGTGCCAGCAGTGAATCTCCGGGACGTCCCGGCTACACCTTC.